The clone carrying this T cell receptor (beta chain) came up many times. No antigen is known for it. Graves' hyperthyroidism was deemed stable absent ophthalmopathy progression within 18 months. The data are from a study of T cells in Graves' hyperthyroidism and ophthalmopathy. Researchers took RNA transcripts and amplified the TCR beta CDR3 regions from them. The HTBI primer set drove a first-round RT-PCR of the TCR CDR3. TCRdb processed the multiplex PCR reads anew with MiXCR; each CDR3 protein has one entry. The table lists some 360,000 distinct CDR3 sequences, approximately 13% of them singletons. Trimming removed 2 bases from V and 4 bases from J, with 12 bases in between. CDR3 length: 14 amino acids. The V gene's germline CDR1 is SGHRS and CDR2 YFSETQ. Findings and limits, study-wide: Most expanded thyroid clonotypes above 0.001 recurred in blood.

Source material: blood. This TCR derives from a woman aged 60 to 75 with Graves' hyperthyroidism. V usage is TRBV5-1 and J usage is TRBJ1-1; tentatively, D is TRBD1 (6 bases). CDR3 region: CASSFNRVGTEAFF. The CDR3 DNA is TGCGCCAGCAGCTTCAACAGGGTTGGCACTGAAGCTTTCTTT.